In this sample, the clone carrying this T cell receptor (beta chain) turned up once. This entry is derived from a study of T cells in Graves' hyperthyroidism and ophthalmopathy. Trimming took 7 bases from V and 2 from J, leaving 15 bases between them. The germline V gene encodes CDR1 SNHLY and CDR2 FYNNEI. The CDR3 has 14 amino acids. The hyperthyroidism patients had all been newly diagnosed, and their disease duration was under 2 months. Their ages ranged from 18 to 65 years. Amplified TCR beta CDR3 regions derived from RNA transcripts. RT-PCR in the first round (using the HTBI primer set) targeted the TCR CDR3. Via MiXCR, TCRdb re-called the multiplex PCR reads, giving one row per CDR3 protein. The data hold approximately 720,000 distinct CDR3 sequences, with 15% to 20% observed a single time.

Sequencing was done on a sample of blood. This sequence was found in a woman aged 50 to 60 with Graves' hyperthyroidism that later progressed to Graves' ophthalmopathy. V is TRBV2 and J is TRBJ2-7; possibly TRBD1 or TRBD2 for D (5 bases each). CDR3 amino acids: CASIRLGVTYEQYF. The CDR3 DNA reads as TGTGCCAGCATCCGATTGGGGGTTACCTACGAGCAGTACTTC.